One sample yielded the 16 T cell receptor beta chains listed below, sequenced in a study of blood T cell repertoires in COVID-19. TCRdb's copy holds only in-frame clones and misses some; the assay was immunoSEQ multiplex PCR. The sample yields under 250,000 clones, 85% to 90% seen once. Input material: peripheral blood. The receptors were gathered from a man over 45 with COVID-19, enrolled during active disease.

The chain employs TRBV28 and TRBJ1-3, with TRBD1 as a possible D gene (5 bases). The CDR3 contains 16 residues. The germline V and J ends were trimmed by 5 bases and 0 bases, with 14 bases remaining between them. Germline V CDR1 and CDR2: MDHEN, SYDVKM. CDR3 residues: CASSPMGGFSGNTIYF. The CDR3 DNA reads TGTGCCAGCAGTCCAATGGGGGGATTCTCTGGAAACACCATATATTTT. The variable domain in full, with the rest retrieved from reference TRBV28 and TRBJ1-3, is DVKVTQSSRYLVKRTGEKVFLECVQDMDHENMFWYRQDPGLGLRLIYFSYDVKMKEKGDIPEGYSVSREKKERFSLILESASTNQTSMYLCASSPMGGFSGNTIYFGEGSWLTVV.

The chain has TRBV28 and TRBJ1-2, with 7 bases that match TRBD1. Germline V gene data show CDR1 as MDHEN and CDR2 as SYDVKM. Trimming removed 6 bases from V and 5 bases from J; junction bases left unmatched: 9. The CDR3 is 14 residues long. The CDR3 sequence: CASSKTGFSYGYTF. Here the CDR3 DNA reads TGTGCCAGCAGCAAGACAGGGTTTTCTTATGGCTACACCTTC.

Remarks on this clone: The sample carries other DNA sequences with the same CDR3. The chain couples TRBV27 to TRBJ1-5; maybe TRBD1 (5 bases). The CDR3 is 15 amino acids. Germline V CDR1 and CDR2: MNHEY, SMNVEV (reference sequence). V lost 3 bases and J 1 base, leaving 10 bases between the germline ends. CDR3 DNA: TGTGCCAGCAGTTTGATAGGGGTAAGCAATCAGCCCCAGCATTTT. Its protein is CASSLIGVSNQPQHF.

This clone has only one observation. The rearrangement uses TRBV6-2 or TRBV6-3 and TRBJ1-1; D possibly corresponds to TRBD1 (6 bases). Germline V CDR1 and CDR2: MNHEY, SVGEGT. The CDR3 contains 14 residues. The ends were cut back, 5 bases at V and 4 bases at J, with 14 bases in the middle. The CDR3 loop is CASSGYRVFTEAFF. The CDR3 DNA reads TGTGCCAGCAGTGGATACAGGGTTTTCACTGAAGCTTTCTTT.

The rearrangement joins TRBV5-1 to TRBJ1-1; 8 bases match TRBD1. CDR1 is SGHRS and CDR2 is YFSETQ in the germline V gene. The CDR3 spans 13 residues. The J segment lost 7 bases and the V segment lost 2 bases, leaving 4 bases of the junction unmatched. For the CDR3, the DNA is TGCGCCAGCAGCTTCGGACAGGGCAATGAAGCTTTCTTT. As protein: CASSFGQGNEAFF.

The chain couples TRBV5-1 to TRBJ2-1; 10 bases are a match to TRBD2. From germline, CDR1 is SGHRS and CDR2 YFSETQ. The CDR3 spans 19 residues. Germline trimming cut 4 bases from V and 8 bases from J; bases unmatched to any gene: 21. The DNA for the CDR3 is TGCGCCAGCAGCCCGGGACTAGCGATGAGCGGGGCCATTTTTGATGAGCAGTTCTTC. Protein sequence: CASSPGLAMSGAIFDEQFF. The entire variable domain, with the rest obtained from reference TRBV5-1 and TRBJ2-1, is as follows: KAGVTQTPRYLIKTRGQQVTLSCSPISGHRSVSWYQQTPGQGLQFLFEYFSETQRNKGNFPGRFSGRQFSNSRSEMNVSTLELGDSALYLCASSPGLAMSGAIFDEQFFGPGTRLTVL.

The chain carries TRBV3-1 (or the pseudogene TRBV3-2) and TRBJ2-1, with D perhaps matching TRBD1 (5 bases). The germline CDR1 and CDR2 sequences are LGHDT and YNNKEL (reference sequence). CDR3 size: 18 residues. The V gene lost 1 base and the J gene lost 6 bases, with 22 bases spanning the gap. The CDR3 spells CASSQAPPRGGMINEQFF. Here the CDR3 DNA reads TGTGCCAGCAGCCAAGCCCCGCCTAGGGGCGGAATGATCAATGAGCAGTTCTTC.

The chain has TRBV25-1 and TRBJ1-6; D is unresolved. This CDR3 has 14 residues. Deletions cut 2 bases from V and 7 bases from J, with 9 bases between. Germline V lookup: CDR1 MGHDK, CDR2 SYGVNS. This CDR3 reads CASSEQQINSPLHF. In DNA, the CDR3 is TGTGCCAGCAGTGAACAACAGATAAATTCACCCCTCCACTTT.

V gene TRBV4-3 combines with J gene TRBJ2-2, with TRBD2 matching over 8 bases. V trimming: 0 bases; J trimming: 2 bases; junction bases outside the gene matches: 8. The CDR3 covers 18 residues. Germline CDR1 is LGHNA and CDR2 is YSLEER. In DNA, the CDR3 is TGCGCCAGCAGCCAAGAGCCAGCGGGGGCCTTAAACACCGGGGAGCTGTTTTTT. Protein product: CASSQEPAGALNTGELFF.

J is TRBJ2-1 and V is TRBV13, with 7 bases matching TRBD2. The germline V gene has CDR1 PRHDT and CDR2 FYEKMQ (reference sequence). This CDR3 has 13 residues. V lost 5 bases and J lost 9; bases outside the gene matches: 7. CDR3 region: CASSPGTSAEQFF. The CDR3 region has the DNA TGTGCCAGCAGCCCCGGCACTAGCGCTGAGCAGTTCTTC.

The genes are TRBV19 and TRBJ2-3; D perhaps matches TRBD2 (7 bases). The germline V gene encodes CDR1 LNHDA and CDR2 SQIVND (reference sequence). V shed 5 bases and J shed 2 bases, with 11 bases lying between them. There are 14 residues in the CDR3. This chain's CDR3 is CASSLGGHTDTQYF. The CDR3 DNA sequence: TGTGCCAGTAGTCTCGGGGGGCACACAGATACGCAGTATTTT.

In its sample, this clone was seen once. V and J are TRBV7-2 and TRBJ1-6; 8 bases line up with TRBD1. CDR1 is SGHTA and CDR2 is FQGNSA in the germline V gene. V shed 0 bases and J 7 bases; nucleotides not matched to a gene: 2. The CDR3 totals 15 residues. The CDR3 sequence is CASSLATGGNSPLHF. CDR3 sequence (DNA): TGTGCCAGCAGCTTAGCAACAGGGGGGAATTCACCCCTCCACTTT. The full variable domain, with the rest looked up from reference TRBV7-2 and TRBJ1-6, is GAGVSQSPSNKVTEKGKDVELRCDPISGHTALYWYRQSLGQGLEFLIYFQGNSAPDKSGLPSDRFSAERTGGSVSTLTIQRTQQEDSAVYLCASSLATGGNSPLHFGNGTRLTVT.

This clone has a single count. This CDR3 is CASSMSAGANTIYF. For the CDR3, the DNA is TGTGCCAGCAGTATGTCGGCAGGGGCAAACACCATATATTTT. The V and J genes are TRBV6-5 and TRBJ1-3; possible D gene TRBD1, 6 bases. Germline V gene sequence: CDR1 MNHEY, CDR2 SVGAGI. The V end was cut by 5 bases, the J end by 6 bases, with 14 bases between. The CDR3 length is 14 residues.

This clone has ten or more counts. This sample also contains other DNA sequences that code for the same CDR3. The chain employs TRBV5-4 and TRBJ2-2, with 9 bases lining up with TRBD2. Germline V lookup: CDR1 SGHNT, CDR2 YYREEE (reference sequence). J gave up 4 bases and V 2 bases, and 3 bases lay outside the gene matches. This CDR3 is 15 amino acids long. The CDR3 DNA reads TGTGCCAGCAGCTTCGGTAGCGGGGGCACCGGGGAGCTGTTTTTT. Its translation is CASSFGSGGTGELFF.

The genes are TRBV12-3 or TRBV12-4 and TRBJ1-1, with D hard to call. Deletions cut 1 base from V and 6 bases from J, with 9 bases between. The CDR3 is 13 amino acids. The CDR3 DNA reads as TGTGCCAGCAGTTTAGGGAGGGCCGCTGAAGCTTTCTTT. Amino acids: CASSLGRAAEAFF.

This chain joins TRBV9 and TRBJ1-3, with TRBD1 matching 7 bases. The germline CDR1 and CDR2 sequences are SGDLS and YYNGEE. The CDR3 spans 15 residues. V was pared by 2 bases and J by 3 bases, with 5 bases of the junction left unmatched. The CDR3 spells CASSVTGASGNTIYF. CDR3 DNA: TGTGCCAGCAGCGTCACAGGGGCGAGTGGAAACACCATATATTTT.